Below are 13 T cell receptor beta chains sequenced from a single sample in a study of blood T cell repertoires in COVID-19. Sequencing was performed with immunoSEQ multiplex PCR; in TCRdb, only in-frame clones are kept and a portion is missing. The sample holds about 42,000 clones, 80% to 90% seen once. Sequencing used peripheral blood. These receptors came from a human donor in a cohort sampled during active COVID-19.

The CDR3 region has the DNA TGTGCCAGTAGCCTCGGAGGGGGAAACACCATATATTTT. It yields the protein CASSLGGGNTIYF. The J gene is TRBJ1-3, the V gene TRBV19, with D uncertain. This CDR3 region has 13 residues. Germline V gene data show CDR1 as LNHDA and CDR2 as SQIVND (reference sequence). The V and J ends lost 6 bases and 4 bases respectively, with 10 bases between them.

For the CDR3, the DNA is TGTGCCAGCAGTCCTACCACGGGACAGGGATACGAGCAGTACTTC. Amino acids: CASSPTTGQGYEQYF. The rearrangement links TRBV9 to TRBJ2-7; 9 bases match TRBD1. Trimming removed 5 bases from V and 4 bases from J; junction bases left unmatched: 10. CDR3 length: 15 residues. Germline lookup yields CDR1 SGDLS and CDR2 YYNGEE.

The chain combines TRBV7-9 with TRBJ1-2, with D perhaps TRBD1 (5 bases). The CDR3 is 13 amino acids. The V gene lost 1 base and the J gene lost 4 bases, with 7 bases spanning the gap. The germline V gene has CDR1 SEHNR and CDR2 FQNEAQ (reference sequence). CDR3: CASSLGQSYGYTF. In DNA form, the CDR3 reads TGTGCCAGCAGCTTAGGACAGTCCTATGGCTACACCTTC.

This clone was observed at least ten times. The rearrangement uses TRBV6-5 and TRBJ1-6; the D gene is possibly TRBD1 (5 bases). Germline V lookup: CDR1 MNHEY, CDR2 SVGAGI. V lost 10 bases to trimming and J lost 4 bases, with 17 bases between them. This CDR3 is 15 amino acids long. CDR3 in amino acids: CATPGLFGYNSPLHF. DNA for the CDR3: TGTGCCACCCCAGGGCTTTTCGGGTATAATTCACCCCTCCACTTT.

In its sample, this clone was seen a few times. This chain connects TRBV19 to TRBJ1-2, with a tentative D call TRBD1 (6 bases). Germline assignment: CDR1 LNHDA and CDR2 SQIVND (reference sequence). V lost 2 bases and J lost 8, with 15 bases in between. CDR3 length equals 14 residues. The CDR3 sequence is CASSITRDKAGYTF. CDR3 sequence (DNA): TGTGCCAGTAGTATAACTCGGGACAAGGCGGGCTACACCTTC.

This chain connects TRBV5-4 to TRBJ2-2, with TRBD2 identical over 7 bases. The V gene's germline CDR1 is SGHNT and CDR2 YYREEE (reference sequence). There are 16 residues in the CDR3. After removal of 1 base from V and 1 base from J, the junction contained 4 bases not matched to a gene. The CDR3 region is CASSLRRGENTGELFF. DNA for the CDR3: TGTGCCAGCAGCTTGCGCCGGGGGGAGAACACCGGGGAGCTGTTTTTT.

The J gene is TRBJ2-5, the V gene TRBV25-1, with 11 bases identical to TRBD1. Trimming removed 4 bases from V and 4 bases from J; junction bases left unmatched: 5. The CDR3 has 15 residues. The germline gives CDR1 MGHDK, CDR2 SYGVNS. CDR3: CASSGTGGGTETQYF. The CDR3 DNA is TGTGCCAGCAGTGGGACAGGGGGCGGTACAGAGACCCAGTACTTC.

The genes are TRBV24-1 and TRBJ2-5, with 13 nucleotides matching TRBD2. Germline V gives CDR1 KGHDR, CDR2 SFDVKD. This CDR3 comprises 16 residues. V was pared by 3 bases and J by 3 bases, with 3 bases of the junction left unmatched. The CDR3 nucleotides read TGTGCCACCAGTGATCTAGGACTAGCGGGAGAAGAGACCCAGTACTTC. This translates into CATSDLGLAGEETQYF.

The V call is TRBV7-3, the J call TRBJ2-1; 10 bases match TRBD2. CDR1 and CDR2 from the germline V gene are SGHTA and FQGTGA. V dropped 4 bases and J dropped 6; count of bases not matched to a gene: 6. The CDR3 totals 15 residues. CDR3 sequence reads: CASSYSGGAPNEQFF. Here the CDR3 DNA reads TGTGCCAGCAGCTACAGCGGGGGGGCCCCCAATGAGCAGTTCTTC.

The chain employs TRBV2 and TRBJ2-7, with 8 bases matching TRBD1. V was pared by 6 bases and J by 0 bases, with 4 bases of the junction left unmatched. CDR1 is SNHLY and CDR2 is FYNNEI in the germline V gene. This CDR3 region has 14 residues. This chain's CDR3 is CASRARGHSYEQYV. The CDR3 DNA follows: TGTGCCAGCAGAGCCAGGGGGCACTCCTACGAGCAGTACGTC.

The chain is built from TRBV2 and TRBJ1-2, with TRBD1 identical over 7 bases. The CDR3 length is 13 residues. V lost 5 bases, J lost 3 bases, and 3 bases stayed unmatched. The germline V gene has CDR1 SNHLY and CDR2 FYNNEI. The CDR3 DNA follows: TGTGCCAGCAGTAGAGGGACAGACTATGGCTACACCTTC. Translated, it gives CASSRGTDYGYTF.

There are a few counts of this clone. J is TRBJ1-1 and V is TRBV10-1; D gene uncertain. Germline V lookup: CDR1 WNHNN, CDR2 SYGVQD (reference sequence). Trimming stripped 6 bases from V and 1 base from J, with 9 bases between. The CDR3 loop spans 13 amino acids. CDR3 DNA sequence: TGCGCCAGCAGAAACAGAGAGAACACTGAAGCTTTCTTT. It is translated as CASRNRENTEAFF.

This clone was detected a few times. CDR3 region: CASSLGQLNTEAFF. In DNA form, the CDR3 reads TGTGCCAGCAGTCTGGGACAGTTGAACACTGAAGCTTTCTTT. The V call is TRBV2, the J call TRBJ1-1, with 7 bases fitting TRBD1. V lost 5 bases and J lost 0; bases outside the gene matches: 3. The CDR3 is 14 residues long. Germline V gene lookup returns CDR1 SNHLY and CDR2 FYNNEI.